The 12 T cell receptor beta chains given below trace back to one sample, sequenced in a study of T cell clonotyping in hematopoietic cell transplantation. Noted time point: recipient sample about 28 days before transplant, after cytoreduction. The assay was immunoSEQ multiplex PCR, and TCRdb's table has in-frame clones only and misses some. The table records 35,000 to 50,000 clones, around 85% of them present only once. Sequences were derived from peripheral blood mononuclear cells, sampled before stem cell transplant. These TCRs come from a man aged 60 to 75 with acute myeloid leukemia. Some clones in this sample may be carry-over from other donors' samples.

The chain couples TRBV9 to TRBJ2-5; D may be TRBD2 (6 bases). Germline loops: CDR1 SGDLS, CDR2 YYNGEE. CDR3 length: 17 residues. V was trimmed by 3 bases and J by 2 bases, leaving 20 bases between them. CDR3 in DNA: TGTGCCAGCAGCGGACGGGTAGGCGGGGAGACTCAAGAGACCCAGTACTTC. Translating gives CASSGRVGGETQETQYF. The full variable domain, its missing parts supplied by reference TRBV9 and TRBJ2-5, is DSGVTQTPKHLITATGQRVTLRCSPRSGDLSVYWYQQSLDQGLQFLIQYYNGEERAKGNILERFSAQQFPDLHSELNLSSLELGDSALYFCASSGRVGGETQETQYFGPGTRLLVL.

This clone was counted once. The chain couples TRBV27 to TRBJ1-5, with 10 bases lining up with TRBD1. This CDR3 contains 15 residues. Germline V gene lookup returns CDR1 MNHEY and CDR2 SMNVEV (reference sequence). V gave up 7 bases and J gave up 6 bases; unmatched junction bases: 9. The CDR3, as DNA: TGTGCCAGCAACCTGACAGGGGGCGATGGTCAGCCCCAGCATTTT. Its protein is CASNLTGGDGQPQHF.

V usage is TRBV14 and J usage is TRBJ1-1, with D unresolved. Germline assignment: CDR1 SGHDN and CDR2 FVKESK. The CDR3 extends over 16 amino acids. The V and J ends lost 2 bases and 6 bases respectively, with 19 bases between them. The chain's CDR3 is CASSQLRLGNLAEAFF. Written as DNA, the CDR3 is TGTGCCAGCAGCCAACTCCGGCTAGGGAATCTCGCTGAAGCTTTCTTT.

The chain is built from TRBV14 and TRBJ2-2, with D perhaps given as TRBD1 or TRBD2 (6 bases each). The germline CDR1 and CDR2 sequences are SGHDN and FVKESK. This CDR3 has 21 amino acids. V lost 2 bases to trimming and J lost 1 base, with 26 bases between them. The chain's CDR3 is CASSQKGGLAVRDLNTGELFF. As DNA, the CDR3 is TGTGCCAGCAGCCAAAAAGGGGGTTTAGCGGTTCGGGACCTGAACACCGGGGAGCTGTTTTTT.

The V call is TRBV29-1, the J call TRBJ1-2; TRBD1 aligns across 7 bases. CDR1 and CDR2 from the germline V gene are SQVTM and ANQGSEA. V shed 3 bases and J 8 bases; nucleotides not matched to a gene: 6. This CDR3 is built from 12 residues. DNA for the CDR3: TGCAGCGTTGATAAGGGGGCGGGCGGCTACACCTTC. This gives the protein CSVDKGAGGYTF.

The chain joins TRBV2 to TRBJ2-7; TRBD2 matches 12 bases. V shed 7 bases, J shed 6 bases, and the junction held 10 bases outside the gene matches. Germline CDR1 and CDR2: SNHLY and FYNNEI. CDR3 length: 15 amino acids. The CDR3 DNA reads as TGTGCCAGCATCAGACTAGCGGGGGCCGGGGCCGAGCAGTACTTC. Its protein is CASIRLAGAGAEQYF. The variable domain in full, completed from reference TRBV2 and TRBJ2-7, reads EPEVTQTPSHQVTQMGQEVILRCVPISNHLYFYWYRQILGQKVEFLVSFYNNEISEKSEIFDDQFSVERPDGSNFTLKIRSTKLEDSAMYFCASIRLAGAGAEQYFGPGTRLTVT.

With respect to this clone: The junction departs from germline at one end; a sequencing error may be responsible. The chain has TRBV7-2 and TRBJ2-5; either TRBD1 or TRBD2 may supply D (6 bases each). This CDR3 spans 17 amino acids. Germline V CDR1 and CDR2: SGHTA, FQGNSA. The CDR3 is CASSVAWGRLGGETQYF. In nucleotides, the CDR3 is TGTGCCAGCAGCGTAGCGTGGGGGCGACTAGGCGGCGAGACCCAGTACTTC.

The chain joins TRBV19 to TRBJ2-1, with TRBD1 matching over 8 bases. Per germline, CDR1 LNHDA and CDR2 SQIVND (reference sequence). CDR3 length: 15 amino acids. The V and J ends lost 5 bases and 6 bases, in that order; junction bases with no gene match: 9. The CDR3 loop is CASSDPGGASNEQFF. The CDR3 region has the DNA TGTGCCAGTAGTGACCCAGGGGGCGCTAGCAATGAGCAGTTCTTC.

This clone was observed once. This chain connects TRBV11-2 to TRBJ1-2, with 8 bases that match TRBD1. V trimming: 1 base; J trimming: 5 bases; junction bases outside the gene matches: 9. The germline CDR1 and CDR2 sequences are SGHAT and FQNNGV. There are 16 residues in the CDR3. CDR3 DNA: TGTGCCAGCAGCTTAGGTCGACAGGGGAAGGGTTATGGCTACACCTTC. It codes for CASSLGRQGKGYGYTF.

This clone is medium-sized in the sample. CDR3 sequence reads: CASRDREQFF. As DNA, the CDR3 is TGTGCCAGCAGAGACAGGGAGCAGTTCTTC. This sequence joins TRBV2 and TRBJ2-1, with D perhaps TRBD1 (6 bases). The germline V and J ends were trimmed by 6 bases and 10 bases, with 7 bases remaining between them. Per germline, CDR1 SNHLY and CDR2 FYNNEI. The CDR3 has 10 amino acids.

This clone came up once. The rearrangement uses TRBV7-2 and TRBJ1-2; the match to TRBD1 covers 9 bases. Germline CDR1 reads SGHTA; CDR2 reads FQGNSA. The ends lost 1 base at V and 7 bases at J; junction bases unmatched: 4. The CDR3 has 14 amino acids. CDR3 sequence (DNA): TGTGCCAGCAGCTTAGAACAGGGGGCGCCTGGCTACACCTTC. This translates into CASSLEQGAPGYTF.

The V call is TRBV27, the J call TRBJ2-7, with 10 positions matching TRBD2. Trimming removed 5 bases from V and 0 bases from J; junction bases left unmatched: 7. The CDR3 length is 16 residues. Per germline, CDR1 MNHEY and CDR2 SMNVEV (reference sequence). The CDR3 loop is CASSPRTSGGSYEQYF. CDR3 DNA: TGTGCCAGCAGTCCTCGGACTAGCGGAGGCTCCTACGAGCAGTACTTC.